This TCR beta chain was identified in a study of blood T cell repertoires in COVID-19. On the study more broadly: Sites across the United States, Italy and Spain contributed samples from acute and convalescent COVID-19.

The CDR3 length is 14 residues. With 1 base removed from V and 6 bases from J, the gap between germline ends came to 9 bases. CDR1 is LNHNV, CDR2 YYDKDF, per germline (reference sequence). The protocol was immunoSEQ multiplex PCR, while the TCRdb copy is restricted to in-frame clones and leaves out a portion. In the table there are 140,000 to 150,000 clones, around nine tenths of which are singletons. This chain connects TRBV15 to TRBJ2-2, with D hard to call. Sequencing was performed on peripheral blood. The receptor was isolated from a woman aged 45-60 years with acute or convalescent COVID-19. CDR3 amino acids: CATSRVVSAGELFF. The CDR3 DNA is TGTGCCACCAGCAGAGTTGTCTCCGCCGGGGAGCTGTTTTTT.